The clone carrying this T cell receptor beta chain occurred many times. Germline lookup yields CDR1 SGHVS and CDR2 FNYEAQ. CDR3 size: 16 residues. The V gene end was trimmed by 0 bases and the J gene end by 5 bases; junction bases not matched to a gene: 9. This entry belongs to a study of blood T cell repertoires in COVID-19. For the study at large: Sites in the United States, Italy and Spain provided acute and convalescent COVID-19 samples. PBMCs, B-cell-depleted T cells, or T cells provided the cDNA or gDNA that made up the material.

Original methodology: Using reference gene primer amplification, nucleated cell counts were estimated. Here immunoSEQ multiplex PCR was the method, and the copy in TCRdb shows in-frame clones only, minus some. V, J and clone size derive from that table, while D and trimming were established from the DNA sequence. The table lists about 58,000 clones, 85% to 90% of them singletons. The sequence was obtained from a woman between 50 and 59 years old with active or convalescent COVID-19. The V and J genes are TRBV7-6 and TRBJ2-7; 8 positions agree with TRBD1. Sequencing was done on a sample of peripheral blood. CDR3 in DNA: TGTGCCAGCAGCTTAGCCCCAGACAGGGGAAGGGACGAGCAGTACTTC. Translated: CASSLAPDRGRDEQYF.